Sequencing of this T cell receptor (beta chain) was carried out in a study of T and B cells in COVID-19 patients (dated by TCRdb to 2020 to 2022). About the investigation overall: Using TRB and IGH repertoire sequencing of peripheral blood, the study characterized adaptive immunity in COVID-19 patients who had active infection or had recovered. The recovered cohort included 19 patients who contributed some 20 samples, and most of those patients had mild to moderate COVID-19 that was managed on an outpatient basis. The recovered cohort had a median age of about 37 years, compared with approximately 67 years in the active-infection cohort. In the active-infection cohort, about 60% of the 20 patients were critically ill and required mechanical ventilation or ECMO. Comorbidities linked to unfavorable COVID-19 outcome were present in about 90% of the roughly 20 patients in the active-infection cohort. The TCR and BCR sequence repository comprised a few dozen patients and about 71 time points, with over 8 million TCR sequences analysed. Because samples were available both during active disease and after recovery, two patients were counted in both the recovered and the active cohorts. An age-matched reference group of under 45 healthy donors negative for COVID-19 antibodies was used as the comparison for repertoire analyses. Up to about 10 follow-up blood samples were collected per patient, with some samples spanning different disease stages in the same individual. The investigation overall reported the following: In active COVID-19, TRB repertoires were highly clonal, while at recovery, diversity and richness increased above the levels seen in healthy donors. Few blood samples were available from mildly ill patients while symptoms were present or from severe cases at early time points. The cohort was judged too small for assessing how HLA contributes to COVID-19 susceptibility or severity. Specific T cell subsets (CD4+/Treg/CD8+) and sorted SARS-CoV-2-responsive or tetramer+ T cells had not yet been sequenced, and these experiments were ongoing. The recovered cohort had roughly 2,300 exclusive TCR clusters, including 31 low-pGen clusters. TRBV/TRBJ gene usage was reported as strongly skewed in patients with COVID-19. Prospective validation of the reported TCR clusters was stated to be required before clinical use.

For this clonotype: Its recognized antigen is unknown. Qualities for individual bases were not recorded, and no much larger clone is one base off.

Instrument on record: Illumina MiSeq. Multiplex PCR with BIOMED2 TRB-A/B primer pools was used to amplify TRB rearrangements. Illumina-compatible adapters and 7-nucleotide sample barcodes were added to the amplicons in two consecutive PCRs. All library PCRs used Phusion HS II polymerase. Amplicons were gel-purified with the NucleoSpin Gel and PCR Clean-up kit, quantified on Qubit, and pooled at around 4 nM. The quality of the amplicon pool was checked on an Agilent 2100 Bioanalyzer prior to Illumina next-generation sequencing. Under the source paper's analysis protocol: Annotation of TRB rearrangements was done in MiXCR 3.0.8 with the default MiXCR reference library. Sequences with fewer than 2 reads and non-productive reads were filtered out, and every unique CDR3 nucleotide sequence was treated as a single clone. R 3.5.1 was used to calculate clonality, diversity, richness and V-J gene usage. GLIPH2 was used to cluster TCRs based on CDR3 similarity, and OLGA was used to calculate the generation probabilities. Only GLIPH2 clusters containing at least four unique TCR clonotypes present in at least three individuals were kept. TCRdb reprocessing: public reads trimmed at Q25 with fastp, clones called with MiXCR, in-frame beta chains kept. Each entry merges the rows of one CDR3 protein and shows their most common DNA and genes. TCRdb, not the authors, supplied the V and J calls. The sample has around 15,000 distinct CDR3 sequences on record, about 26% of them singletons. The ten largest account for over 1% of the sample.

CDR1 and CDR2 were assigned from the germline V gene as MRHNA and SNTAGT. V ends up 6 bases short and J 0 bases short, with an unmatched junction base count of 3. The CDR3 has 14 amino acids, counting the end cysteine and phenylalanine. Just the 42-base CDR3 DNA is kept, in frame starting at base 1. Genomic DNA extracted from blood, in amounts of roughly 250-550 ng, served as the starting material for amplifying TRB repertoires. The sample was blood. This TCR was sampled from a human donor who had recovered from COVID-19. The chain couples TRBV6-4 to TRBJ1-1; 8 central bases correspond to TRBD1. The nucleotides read TGTGCCAGCAGGGCGGACAGGGTGAACACTGAAGCTTTCTTT. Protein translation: CASRADRVNTEAFF.